This TCR beta chain originates from a study of regulatory T cells in long-lasting Graves disease. TCR beta libraries were built with iRepertoire HTBI primers and Arm-PCR of CDR3 regions. TCRdb reprocessed the multiplex PCR reads with MiXCR, giving one entry per CDR3 protein. The sample comprises about 540,000 distinct CDR3 sequences, roughly 14% of which are singletons, and roughly a tenth rests with the top ten. As to time point: newly diagnosed GD, antithyroid drugs for less than 3 months. RNA extracted from PBMCs served as the sequencing template. CDR3 length: 16 amino acids. Trimming left V 3 bases short and J 0 bases short, with 12 bases between. Germline V CDR1 and CDR2: MGHRA, YSYEKL. Remarks on this clonotype: Its antigen is not identified.

Study observations and caveats: Small numbers of samples may have cut accuracy.

The data also belong to a second study, concerning T cells in Graves' hyperthyroidism and ophthalmopathy. According to that study: Median prediction lead before ophthalmopathy onset was 5.5 to 7 months with the model.

The TCR comes from a man aged 30 to 45 with Graves disease. The chain employs TRBV4-1 and TRBJ1-3; no clear D gene. This specimen was peripheral blood mononuclear cells (PBMCs), taken at new diagnosis, from a patient treated with antithyroid drugs. CDR3 sequence (DNA): TGCGCCAGCAGCCACCTTCTTCGGCGCTCTGGAAACACCATATATTTT. Translation gives CASSHLLRRSGNTIYF.